The 23 T cell receptor beta chains below were found in one sample sequenced in a study of tumour-infiltrating T cells in Burkitt lymphoma. Data came from immunoSEQ multiplex PCR; TCRdb stores just in-frame clones and leaves some out. The data contain roughly 15,000 clones, 30% of them singletons. The sample was tumor tissue. These receptors were taken from a human donor with diffuse large B-cell lymphoma.

The CDR3 loop is CAWSRTSGRGVGELFF. CDR3 DNA: TGTGCCTGGAGTCGCACTAGCGGGAGAGGGGTCGGGGAGCTGTTTTTT. The rearrangement uses TRBV30 and TRBJ2-2; the match to TRBD2 covers 11 bases. The CDR3 has 16 residues. V lost 2 bases, J lost 7 bases, and 9 bases stayed unmatched. CDR1 is GTSNPN and CDR2 is SVGIG in the germline V gene (reference sequence).

V gene TRBV9 combines with J gene TRBJ2-2; D not resolved. V was trimmed by 0 bases and J by 6 bases, leaving 9 bases between them. Germline CDR1 SGDLS, CDR2 YYNGEE. This CDR3 is built from 14 residues. The CDR3 is CASSVEGQSGELFF. The CDR3 DNA follows: TGTGCCAGCAGCGTAGAGGGTCAGTCCGGGGAGCTGTTTTTT.

The rearrangement uses TRBV7-9 and TRBJ2-5; no firm D call. The V gene's germline CDR1 is SEHNR and CDR2 FQNEAQ (reference sequence). The CDR3 is made up of 15 amino acids. Trimming took off 0 bases at V and 1 base at J, with 9 bases between the two ends. The CDR3 nucleotides read TGTGCCAGCAGCTTAGCACTGGCGCCCCAAGAGACCCAGTACTTC. It is translated as CASSLALAPQETQYF.

By its share, this clone is medium-sized. The rearrangement joins TRBV9 to TRBJ1-1, with D maybe TRBD1 (6 bases). Trimming took 2 bases from V and 0 from J, leaving 11 bases between them. Germline loops: CDR1 SGDLS, CDR2 YYNGEE. This CDR3 has 15 amino acids. The CDR3 loop is CASSVQGRMNTEAFF. The CDR3, as DNA: TGTGCCAGCAGCGTGCAGGGGAGGATGAACACTGAAGCTTTCTTT.

The rearrangement links TRBV13 to TRBJ2-1; a weak D match, TRBD1 (6 bases). Trimming took 5 bases from V and 6 from J, leaving 8 bases between them. The V gene's germline CDR1 is PRHDT and CDR2 FYEKMQ (reference sequence). The CDR3 loop spans 12 amino acids. The chain's CDR3 is CASSPDSNEQFF. The DNA for the CDR3 is TGTGCCAGCAGCCCGGACAGCAATGAGCAGTTCTTC.

The V call is TRBV28, the J call TRBJ1-1, with D maybe TRBD1 (6 bases). The CDR3 consists of 11 residues. V was clipped by 10 bases and J by 2 bases, with 8 bases between them. The germline V gene has CDR1 MDHEN and CDR2 SYDVKM. In nucleotides, the CDR3 is TGTGCCATACAGGGAAACACTGAAGCTTTCTTT. Encoded protein: CAIQGNTEAFF. The whole variable domain, remainder taken from reference TRBV28 and TRBJ1-1, is DVKVTQSSRYLVKRTGEKVFLECVQDMDHENMFWYRQDPGLGLRLIYFSYDVKMKEKGDIPEGYSVSREKKERFSLILESASTNQTSMYLCAIQGNTEAFFGQGTRLTVV.

This clone was observed a handful of times. The rearrangement joins TRBV9 to TRBJ2-5; D is possibly TRBD1 or TRBD2 (7 bases each). Trimming cost V 3 bases and J 5 bases, with 14 bases left between them. Germline loops: CDR1 SGDLS, CDR2 YYNGEE. The CDR3 length is 14 residues. In DNA form, the CDR3 reads TGTGCCAGCAGCGAGTTCCAGGGGGGGGAGACCCAGTACTTC. It yields the protein CASSEFQGGETQYF.

V usage is TRBV7-8 and J usage is TRBJ2-3, with TRBD2 matching 11 bases. The CDR3 loop spans 15 amino acids. The junction had 9 bases not matched to a gene; V was cut back by 7 bases and J by 6 bases. Looked up from germline, CDR1 is SGHVS and CDR2 is FQNEAQ. CDR3 loop: CASTMGLAGGDTQYF. The CDR3 region has the DNA TGTGCCAGCACCATGGGGCTAGCGGGAGGTGATACGCAGTATTTT. Supplemented by reference TRBV7-8 and TRBJ2-3, the full variable domain reads GAGVSQSPRYKVAKRGQDVALRCDPISGHVSLFWYQQALGQGPEFLTYFQNEAQLDKSGLPSDRFFAERPEGSVSTLKIQRTQQEDSAVYLCASTMGLAGGDTQYFGPGTRLTVL.

This clone was seen a few times. This chain uses TRBV29-1 with TRBJ2-7, with 7 bases lining up with TRBD1. Trimming at V came to 7 bases and at J to 1 base, leaving 7 bases not matched to a gene. The CDR3 has 13 amino acids. The germline V gene has CDR1 SQVTM and CDR2 ANQGSEA. The CDR3 DNA sequence: TGCAGCGGTTTATCAGGGGGTTCCTACGAGCAGTACTTC. Its protein product is CSGLSGGSYEQYF.

This clone was observed a few times. The genes are TRBV29-1 and TRBJ2-2, with a weak D call TRBD2 (5 bases). Looked up from germline, CDR1 is SQVTM and CDR2 is ANQGSEA. Trimming took 4 bases from V and 3 from J, leaving 12 bases between them. The CDR3 runs to 14 residues. CDR3 region: CSVAQRIHTGELFF. Written as DNA, the CDR3 is TGCAGCGTTGCCCAGCGGATACACACCGGGGAGCTGTTTTTT.

This clone has only a few counts. V is TRBV10-3 and J is TRBJ1-1; D remains unclear. The CDR3 totals 17 residues. V lost 0 bases, J lost 4 bases, and 18 bases lay in between. CDR1 is ENHRY, CDR2 SYGVKD, per germline. CDR3 amino acids: CAISESKSIATGTEAFF. The CDR3 coding sequence is TGTGCCATCAGTGAGTCGAAGTCGATAGCGACGGGCACTGAAGCTTTCTTT.

The J gene is TRBJ1-1, the V gene TRBV9; D not certain. Germline V gene lookup returns CDR1 SGDLS and CDR2 YYNGEE. This CDR3 comprises 13 residues. Trimming cost V 0 bases and J 3 bases, with 6 bases left between them. The CDR3 coding sequence is TGTGCCAGCAGCGTAGATCCTTACACTGAAGCTTTCTTT. Translated: CASSVDPYTEAFF.

This clone counts as medium-sized (0.01 to 0.1%). The chain uses TRBV27 and TRBJ2-7; possibly TRBD1 or TRBD2 for D (6 bases each). Germline V CDR1 and CDR2: MNHEY, SMNVEV (reference sequence). This CDR3 comprises 14 residues. Trimming took off 10 bases at V and 2 bases at J, with 18 bases between the two ends. CDR3 residues: CATSKGDSPYEQYF. The CDR3 bases are TGTGCCACCTCGAAGGGGGACTCACCCTACGAGCAGTACTTC.

This clone rates as medium-sized (0.01 to 0.1%). The V call is TRBV5-1, the J call TRBJ1-1; the match to TRBD1 covers 7 bases. The CDR3 length is 14 residues. CDR1 is SGHRS and CDR2 is YFSETQ in the germline V gene. V shed 0 bases and J 3 bases; nucleotides not matched to a gene: 2. The CDR3 DNA reads as TGCGCCAGCAGCTTGGAGGGGGCGTACACTGAAGCTTTCTTT. It yields the protein CASSLEGAYTEAFF.

The chain joins TRBV5-4 to TRBJ2-2; 14 bases are a match to TRBD2. There are 18 residues in the CDR3. From germline, CDR1 is SGHNT and CDR2 YYREEE (reference sequence). The V segment lost 0 bases and the J segment 5 bases; nucleotides outside the gene matches: 6. CDR3 in amino acids: CASSLAGLAGVGTGELFF. The DNA of the CDR3 is TGTGCCAGCAGCTTGGCGGGACTAGCGGGAGTGGGTACCGGGGAGCTGTTTTTT.

The chain is built from TRBV4-2 and TRBJ2-7; D remains ambiguous. The CDR3 has 13 residues. Germline loops: CDR1 LGHNA, CDR2 YNFKEQ. Trimming left V 0 bases short and J 5 bases short, with 8 bases between. The CDR3 nucleotides are TGTGCCAGCAGCCAAGATTTACGGAACGAGCAGTACTTC. Encoded protein: CASSQDLRNEQYF.

The V gene is TRBV5-1, the J gene TRBJ2-1; D not certain. V lost 2 bases to trimming and J lost 4 bases, with 10 bases between them. The CDR3 consists of 14 residues. The V gene's germline CDR1 is SGHRS and CDR2 YFSETQ. CDR3 protein: CASSFRQDYNEQFF. The CDR3 DNA follows: TGCGCCAGCAGCTTCCGGCAAGATTACAATGAGCAGTTCTTC. The full variable domain, with the rest looked up from reference TRBV5-1 and TRBJ2-1, is KAGVTQTPRYLIKTRGQQVTLSCSPISGHRSVSWYQQTPGQGLQFLFEYFSETQRNKGNFPGRFSGRQFSNSRSEMNVSTLELGDSALYLCASSFRQDYNEQFFGPGTRLTVL.

This rearrangement joins TRBV9 to TRBJ2-1; TRBD2 is a possible D gene (7 bases). Germline V gives CDR1 SGDLS, CDR2 YYNGEE. Trimming removed 4 bases from V and 2 bases from J, with 10 bases in between. This CDR3 has 14 residues. CDR3 sequence reads: CASSFGGPYNEQFF. The CDR3 bases are TGTGCCAGCAGCTTCGGGGGGCCCTACAATGAGCAGTTCTTC.

The chain carries TRBV28 and TRBJ1-1; D might be TRBD1 (5 bases). V was shortened by 8 bases and J by 2 bases, with 12 bases between the two germline ends. The CDR3 contains 13 residues. Germline V gives CDR1 MDHEN, CDR2 SYDVKM. The CDR3 here is CASQIDSNTEAFF. Written as DNA, the CDR3 is TGTGCCAGCCAAATCGACAGCAACACTGAAGCTTTCTTT.

This chain links TRBV4-1 with TRBJ1-2, with D uncertain. The CDR3 contains 16 residues. V was trimmed by 1 base and J by 6 bases, leaving 18 bases between them. In germline, CDR1 is MGHRA, CDR2 YSYEKL. In nucleotides, the CDR3 is TGCGCCAGCAGCCAAGGATTCGGATCCGGGTACCATGGCTACACCTTC. Translation gives CASSQGFGSGYHGYTF.

V is TRBV5-1 and J is TRBJ2-7; D uncertain. V lost 7 bases, J lost 1 base, and 15 bases lay in between. Germline CDR1 SGHRS, CDR2 YFSETQ. The CDR3 has 14 amino acids. CDR3 sequence reads: CASRTSWLSYEQYF. DNA of the CDR3: TGCGCCAGCCGAACGTCCTGGCTTTCCTACGAGCAGTACTTC.

This chain joins TRBV20-1 and TRBJ2-7; D possibly corresponds to TRBD2 (5 bases). The CDR3 consists of 11 residues. CDR1 DFQATT and CDR2 SNEGSKA come from the germline V gene (reference sequence). V shed 6 bases and J shed 3 bases, with 9 bases lying between them. The CDR3 here is CSALRDYEQYF. The CDR3 DNA is TGCAGTGCCCTCCGGGACTACGAGCAGTACTTC.

The J gene is TRBJ1-4, the V gene TRBV7-9, with no clear D. Trimming pared 5 bases from V and 5 bases from J, leaving 15 bases between. The CDR3 covers 15 residues. CDR1 SEHNR and CDR2 FQNEAQ come from the germline V gene (reference sequence). The CDR3 nucleotides read TGTGCCAGCAGCCAAACAGCGTTGGCAAATGAAAAACTGTTTTTT. This sequence encodes CASSQTALANEKLFF.